Below are 8 T cell receptor beta chains sequenced from a single sample in a study of HIV-infected patients and healthy controls. TCRdb re-derived calls from the 5' RACE reads in MiXCR, one entry per CDR3 protein. Counted here are some 17,000 distinct CDR3 sequences, 15% to 20% occurring once; the ten biggest clones make up about 24%. Specimen: CD8+ T cells from blood. The receptors were sampled from a human donor in good health.

This clonotype appeared many times. This chain uses TRBV7-9 with TRBJ1-1, with D hard to call. Germline V lookup: CDR1 SEHNR, CDR2 FQNEAQ (reference sequence). The V and J ends lost 4 bases and 1 base respectively, with 7 bases between them. The CDR3 has 13 residues. Written as DNA, the CDR3 is TGTGCCAGCAGCTATGAGGGGAACACTGAAGCTTTCTTT. Its translation: CASSYEGNTEAFF.

This clonotype was counted only a few times. V usage is TRBV13 and J usage is TRBJ1-6; 7 bases match TRBD1. The V gene's germline CDR1 is PRHDT and CDR2 FYEKMQ (reference sequence). The J segment lost 6 bases and the V segment lost 4 bases, leaving 3 bases of the junction unmatched. The CDR3 loop spans 14 amino acids. The DNA for the CDR3 is TGTGCCAGCAGCTCGAGACAGGGTAATTCACCCCTCCACTTT. It is translated as CASSSRQGNSPLHF.

This clonotype was counted ten times or more. The gene calls are TRBV7-9 and TRBJ2-7; D unclear. The CDR3 covers 14 residues. CDR1 and CDR2 (germline): SEHNR, FQNEAQ (reference sequence). V was clipped by 0 bases and J by 7 bases, with 13 bases between them. CDR3 amino acids: CASSLARSPQEQYF. For the CDR3, the DNA is TGTGCCAGCAGCTTAGCTAGGTCACCGCAAGAGCAGTACTTC.

This clonotype came up a few times. The chain links TRBV7-9 to TRBJ2-4, with D tentatively TRBD1 or TRBD2 (6 bases each). This CDR3 is 15 amino acids long. The ends were cut back, 4 bases at V and 2 bases at J, with 12 bases in the middle. The germline V gene has CDR1 SEHNR and CDR2 FQNEAQ (reference sequence). Here the CDR3 reads CASSSDGGTKNIQYF. The CDR3 DNA is TGTGCCAGCAGCTCAGACGGGGGCACCAAAAACATTCAGTACTTC. The complete variable domain, with remaining parts taken from reference TRBV7-9 and TRBJ2-4, reads DTGVSQNPRHKITKRGQNVTFRCDPISEHNRLYWYRQTLGQGPEFLTYFQNEAQLEKSRLLSDRFSAERPKGSFSTLEIQRTEQGDSAMYLCASSSDGGTKNIQYFGAGTRLSVL.

This clonotype occurred many times. The genes are TRBV4-2 and TRBJ2-1, with a weak D call TRBD2 (5 bases). This CDR3 is 15 amino acids long. Germline V lookup: CDR1 LGHNA, CDR2 YNFKEQ. Between the trimmed V and J ends, which lost 0 bases and 6 bases, there was a span of 12 bases. In nucleotides, the CDR3 is TGTGCCAGCAGCCAAGATCCCGGGGAACCCAATGAGCAGTTCTTC. Translation gives CASSQDPGEPNEQFF.

This clonotype has ten or more counts. The genes are TRBV9 and TRBJ2-7; 9 bases match TRBD2. V trimming: 3 bases; J trimming: 5 bases; junction bases outside the gene matches: 9. The length of the CDR3 is 15 residues. In germline, CDR1 is SGDLS, CDR2 YYNGEE. CDR3 DNA: TGTGCCAGCAGCGGATGGGCGGGGGGGCAAGACGAGCAGTACTTC. Translating it yields CASSGWAGGQDEQYF.

This clonotype was observed a handful of times. The chain links TRBV7-2 to TRBJ1-5; D possibly corresponds to TRBD1 (5 bases). V lost 6 bases and J 0 bases, leaving 12 bases between the germline ends. This CDR3 contains 15 residues. Germline assignment: CDR1 SGHTA and CDR2 FQGNSA. CDR3 sequence (DNA): TGTGCCAGCAGGCCGGGACCCTATAGCAATCAGCCCCAGCATTTT. Translation gives CASRPGPYSNQPQHF.

V is TRBV4-3 and J is TRBJ1-1; D is ambiguous. V was cut by 0 bases and J by 2 bases, with 10 bases left in between. Looked up from germline, CDR1 is LGHNA and CDR2 is YSLEER. There are 15 residues in the CDR3. CDR3 sequence (DNA): TGCGCCAGCAGCCAAGATGACGCTGGCAACACTGAAGCTTTCTTT. Its protein is CASSQDDAGNTEAFF.